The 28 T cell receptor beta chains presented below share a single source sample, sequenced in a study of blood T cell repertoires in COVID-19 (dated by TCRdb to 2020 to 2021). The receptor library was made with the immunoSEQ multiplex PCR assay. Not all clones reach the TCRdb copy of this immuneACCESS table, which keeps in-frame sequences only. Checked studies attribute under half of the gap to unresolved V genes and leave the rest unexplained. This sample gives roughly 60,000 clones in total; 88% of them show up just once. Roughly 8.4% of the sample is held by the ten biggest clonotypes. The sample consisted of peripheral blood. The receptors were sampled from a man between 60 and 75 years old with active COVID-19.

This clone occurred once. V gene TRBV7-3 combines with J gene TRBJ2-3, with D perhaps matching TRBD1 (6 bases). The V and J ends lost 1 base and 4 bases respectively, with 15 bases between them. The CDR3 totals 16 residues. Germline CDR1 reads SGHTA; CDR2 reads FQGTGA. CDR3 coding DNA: TGTGCCAGCAGCTTAAGGGGGCAGGGGTGGGCAGATACGCAGTATTTT. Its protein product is CASSLRGQGWADTQYF.

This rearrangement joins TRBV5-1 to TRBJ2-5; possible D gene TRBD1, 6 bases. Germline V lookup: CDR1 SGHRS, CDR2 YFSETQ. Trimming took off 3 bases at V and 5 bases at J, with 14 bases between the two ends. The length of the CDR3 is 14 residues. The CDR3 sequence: CASSWGGGGETQYF. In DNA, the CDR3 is TGCGCCAGCAGCTGGGGTGGTGGGGGCGAGACCCAGTACTTC.

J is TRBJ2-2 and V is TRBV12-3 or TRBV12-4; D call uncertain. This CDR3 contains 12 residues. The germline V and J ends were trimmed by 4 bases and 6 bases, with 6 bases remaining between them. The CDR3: CASSSRAGELFF. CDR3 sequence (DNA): TGTGCCAGCAGTTCCCGGGCCGGGGAGCTGTTTTTT.

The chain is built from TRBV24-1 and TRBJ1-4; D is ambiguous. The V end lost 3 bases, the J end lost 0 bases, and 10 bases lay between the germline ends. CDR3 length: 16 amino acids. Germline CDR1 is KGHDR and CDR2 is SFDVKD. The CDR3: CATSDVEQTTNEKLFF. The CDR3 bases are TGTGCCACCAGTGATGTAGAACAGACAACTAATGAAAAACTGTTTTTT.

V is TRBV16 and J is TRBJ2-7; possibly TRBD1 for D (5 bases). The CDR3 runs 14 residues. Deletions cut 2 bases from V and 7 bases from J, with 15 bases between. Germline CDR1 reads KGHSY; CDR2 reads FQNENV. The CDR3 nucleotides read TGTGCCAGCAGCCAAGACAGTAGTATCGGAGAGCAGTACTTC. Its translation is CASSQDSSIGEQYF.

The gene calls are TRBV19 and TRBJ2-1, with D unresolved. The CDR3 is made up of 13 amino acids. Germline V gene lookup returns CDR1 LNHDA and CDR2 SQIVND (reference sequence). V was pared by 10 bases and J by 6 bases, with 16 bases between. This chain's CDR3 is CATAASVSNEQFF. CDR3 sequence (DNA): TGTGCCACCGCCGCGAGCGTCAGCAATGAGCAGTTCTTC.

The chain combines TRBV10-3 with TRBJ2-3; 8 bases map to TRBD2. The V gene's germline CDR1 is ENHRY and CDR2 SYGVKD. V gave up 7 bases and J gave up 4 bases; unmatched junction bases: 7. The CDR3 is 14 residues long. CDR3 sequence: CAITAGGGADTQYF. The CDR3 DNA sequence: TGTGCCATCACTGCGGGGGGAGGGGCAGATACGCAGTATTTT.

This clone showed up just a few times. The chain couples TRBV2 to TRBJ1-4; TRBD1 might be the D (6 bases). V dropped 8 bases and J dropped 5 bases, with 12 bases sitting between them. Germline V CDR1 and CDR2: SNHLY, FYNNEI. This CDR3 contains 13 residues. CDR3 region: CASLNRVNEKLFF. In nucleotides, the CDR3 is TGTGCCAGCCTGAACAGGGTCAATGAAAAACTGTTTTTT.

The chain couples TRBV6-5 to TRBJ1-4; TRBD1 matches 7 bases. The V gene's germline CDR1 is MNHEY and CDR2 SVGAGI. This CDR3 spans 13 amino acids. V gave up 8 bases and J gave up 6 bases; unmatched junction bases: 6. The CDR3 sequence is CASQDRPDEKLFF. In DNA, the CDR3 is TGTGCCAGCCAGGACAGGCCAGATGAAAAACTGTTTTTT.

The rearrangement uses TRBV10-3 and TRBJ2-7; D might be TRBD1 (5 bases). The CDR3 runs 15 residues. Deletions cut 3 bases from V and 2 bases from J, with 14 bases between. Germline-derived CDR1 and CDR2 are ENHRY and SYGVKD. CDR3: CAISEGSPGPYEQYF. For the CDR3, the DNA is TGTGCCATCAGTGAAGGGTCGCCAGGGCCCTACGAGCAGTACTTC.

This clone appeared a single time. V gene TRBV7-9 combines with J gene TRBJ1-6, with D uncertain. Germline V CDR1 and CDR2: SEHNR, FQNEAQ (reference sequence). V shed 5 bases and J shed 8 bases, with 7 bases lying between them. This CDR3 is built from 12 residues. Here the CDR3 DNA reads TGTGCCAGCAGCCCCCCTTATTCACCCCTCCACTTT. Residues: CASSPPYSPLHF.

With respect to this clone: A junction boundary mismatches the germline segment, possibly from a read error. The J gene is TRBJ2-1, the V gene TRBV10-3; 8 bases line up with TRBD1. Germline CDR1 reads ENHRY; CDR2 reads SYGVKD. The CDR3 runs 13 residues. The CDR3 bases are TGTGCCATCAGTTTAAATGGACAGGGCCTGATAATCTTC. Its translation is CAISLNGQGLIIF.

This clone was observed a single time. CDR3 protein: CASSQDSSGRSNEQFF. The CDR3 bases are TGCGCCAGCAGCCAAGATTCTAGCGGGAGAAGTAATGAGCAGTTCTTC. This chain links TRBV4-1 with TRBJ2-1, with 10 bases aligning to TRBD2. There are 16 residues in the CDR3. Germline lookup yields CDR1 MGHRA and CDR2 YSYEKL. J lost 7 bases, V lost 0 bases, and 6 bases had no gene match.

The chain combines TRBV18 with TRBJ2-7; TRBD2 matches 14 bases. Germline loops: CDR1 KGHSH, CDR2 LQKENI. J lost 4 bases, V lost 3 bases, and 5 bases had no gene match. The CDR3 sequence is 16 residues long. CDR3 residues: CASSPGLAGGRYEQYF. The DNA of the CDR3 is TGTGCCAGCTCACCTGGACTAGCGGGAGGCAGGTACGAGCAGTACTTC.

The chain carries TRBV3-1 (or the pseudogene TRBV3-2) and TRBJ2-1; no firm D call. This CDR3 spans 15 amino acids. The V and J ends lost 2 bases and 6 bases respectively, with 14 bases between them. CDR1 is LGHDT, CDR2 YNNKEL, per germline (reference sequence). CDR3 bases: TGTGCCAGCAGCCAACCAGACTTACAACTCAATGAGCAGTTCTTC. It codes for CASSQPDLQLNEQFF.

The CDR3 DNA reads as TGCGCCAGCAGCCAAGAAAGGACAGGGGGTGGTGAGCAGTACTTC. Encoded protein: CASSQERTGGGEQYF. The rearrangement uses TRBV4-1 and TRBJ2-7; TRBD1 matches 10 bases. CDR3 length equals 15 residues. Losses at the gene ends were 0 bases for V and 7 bases for J; bases not matched to a gene: 6. Germline CDR1 is MGHRA and CDR2 is YSYEKL.

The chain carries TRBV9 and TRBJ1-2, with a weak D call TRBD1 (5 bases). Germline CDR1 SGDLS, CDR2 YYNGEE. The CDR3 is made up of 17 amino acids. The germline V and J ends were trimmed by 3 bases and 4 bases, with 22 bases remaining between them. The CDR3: CASSAGPPGGPLYGYTF. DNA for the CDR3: TGTGCCAGCAGCGCCGGGCCGCCGGGGGGACCTCTCTATGGCTACACCTTC.

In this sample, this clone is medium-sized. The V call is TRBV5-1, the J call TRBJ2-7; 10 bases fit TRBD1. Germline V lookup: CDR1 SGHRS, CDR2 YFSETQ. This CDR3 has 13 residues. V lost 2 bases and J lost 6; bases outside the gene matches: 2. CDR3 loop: CASSLGQGVEQYF. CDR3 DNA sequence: TGCGCCAGCAGCTTAGGACAGGGGGTCGAGCAGTACTTC.

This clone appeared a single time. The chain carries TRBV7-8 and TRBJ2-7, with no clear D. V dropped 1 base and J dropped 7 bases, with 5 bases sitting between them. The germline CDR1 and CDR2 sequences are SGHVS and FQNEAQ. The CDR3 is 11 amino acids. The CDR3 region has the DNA TGTGCCAGCAGCTTAGGGAGAGAGCAGTACTTC. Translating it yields CASSLGREQYF.

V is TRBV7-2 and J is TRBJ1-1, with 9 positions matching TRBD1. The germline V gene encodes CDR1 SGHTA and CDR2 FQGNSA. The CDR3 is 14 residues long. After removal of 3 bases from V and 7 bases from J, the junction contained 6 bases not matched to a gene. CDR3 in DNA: TGTGCCAGCAGCTTCCCGGACAGGGGAAGTGAAGCTTTCTTT. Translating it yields CASSFPDRGSEAFF.

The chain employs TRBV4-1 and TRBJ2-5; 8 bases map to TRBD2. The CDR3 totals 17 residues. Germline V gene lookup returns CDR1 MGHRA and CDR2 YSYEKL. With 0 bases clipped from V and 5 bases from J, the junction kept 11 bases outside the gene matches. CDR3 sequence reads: CASSQDPAAGGRETQYF. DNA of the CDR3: TGCGCCAGCAGCCAAGATCCCGCGGCGGGAGGTCGGGAGACCCAGTACTTC.

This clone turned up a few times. CDR3 DNA: TGTGCCAGCAGTTACTCGGCCGACAGGTCCTATAGCAATCAGCCCCAGCATTTT. Protein: CASSYSADRSYSNQPQHF. The genes are TRBV6-2 or TRBV6-3 and TRBJ1-5, with a tentative D call TRBD1 (6 bases). Germline V lookup: CDR1 MNHEY, CDR2 SVGEGT. The CDR3 is 18 amino acids. V dropped 0 bases and J dropped 0 bases, with 15 bases sitting between them.

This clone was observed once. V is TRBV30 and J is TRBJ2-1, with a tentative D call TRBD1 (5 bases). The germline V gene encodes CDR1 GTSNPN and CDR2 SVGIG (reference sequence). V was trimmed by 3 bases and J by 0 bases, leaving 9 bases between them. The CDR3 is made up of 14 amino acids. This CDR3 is CAWRGPASYNEQFF. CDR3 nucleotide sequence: TGTGCCTGGAGGGGGCCTGCCTCCTACAATGAGCAGTTCTTC.

The CDR3 DNA reads TGTGCCAGCAGCTTAGACCCTAGCGGGCGAACCTACGAGCAGTACTTC. This translates into CASSLDPSGRTYEQYF. This chain uses TRBV7-9 with TRBJ2-7, with 8 bases fitting TRBD2. Trimming removed 1 base from V and 2 bases from J; junction bases left unmatched: 7. Germline V gives CDR1 SEHNR, CDR2 FQNEAQ (reference sequence). The CDR3 covers 16 residues.

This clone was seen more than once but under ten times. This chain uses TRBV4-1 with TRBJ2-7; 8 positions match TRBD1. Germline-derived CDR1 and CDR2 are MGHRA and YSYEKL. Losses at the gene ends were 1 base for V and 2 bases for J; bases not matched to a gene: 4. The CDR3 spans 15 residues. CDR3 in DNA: TGCGCCAGCAGCCAAGGGACAGGGAATCCCTACGAGCAGTACTTC. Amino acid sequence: CASSQGTGNPYEQYF.

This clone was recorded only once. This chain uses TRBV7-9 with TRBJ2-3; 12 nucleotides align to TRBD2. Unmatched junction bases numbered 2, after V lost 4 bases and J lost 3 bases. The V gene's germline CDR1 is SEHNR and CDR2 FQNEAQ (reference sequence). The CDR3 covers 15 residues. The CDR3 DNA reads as TGTGCCAGCAGCTGGACTAGCGGGATGACAGATACGCAGTATTTT. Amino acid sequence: CASSWTSGMTDTQYF.

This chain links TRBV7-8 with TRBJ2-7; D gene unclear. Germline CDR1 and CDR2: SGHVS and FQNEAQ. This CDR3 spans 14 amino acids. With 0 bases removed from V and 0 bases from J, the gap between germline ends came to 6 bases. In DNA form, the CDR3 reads TGTGCCAGCAGCTTAGCCCTAGACTCCTACGAGCAGTACTTC. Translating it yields CASSLALDSYEQYF.

The CDR3 sequence: CASSLEPVTGELFF. CDR3 DNA sequence: TGTGCCAGCAGCTTAGAGCCAGTCACCGGGGAGCTGTTTTTT. The rearrangement joins TRBV11-3 to TRBJ2-2; no definite D call. Trimming left V 0 bases short and J 4 bases short, with 6 bases between. In germline, CDR1 is SGHNT, CDR2 YENEEA. The CDR3 is made up of 14 amino acids. The full variable domain, rest sourced from reference TRBV11-3 and TRBJ2-2, is EAGVVQSPRYKIIEKKQPVAFWCNPISGHNTLYWYLQNLGQGPELLIRYENEEAVDDSQLPKDRFSAERLKGVDSTLKIQPAELGDSAVYLCASSLEPVTGELFFGEGSRLTVL.